This T cell receptor beta chain was profiled in a study of technical replicates of blood from a few donors. The germline V gene has CDR1 SGHTA and CDR2 FQGNSA. Trimming pared 5 bases from V and 2 bases from J, leaving 9 bases between. CDR3 length: 13 amino acids. The data were produced by immunoSEQ multiplex PCR, yet TCRdb's version contains in-frame clones alone and is incomplete. The data contain approximately 58,000 clones, 65% to 90% of them singletons. The source material was PBMCs. The sequence was obtained from a human donor in good health. Some clones in this sample may be carry-over from other donors' samples. The chain recombines TRBV7-2 with TRBJ2-5, with no clear D. The DNA of the CDR3 is TGTGCCAGCAGCCGATGGAGACAAGAGACCCAGTACTTC. This translates into CASSRWRQETQYF.